This T cell receptor beta chain stems from a study of T cells after yellow fever vaccination. Broader study findings: Clones from primary vaccination mostly reappeared after the booster (roughly 95% CD4, around 90% CD8).

Many counts were recorded for this clonotype. Its antigen is unidentified. Trimming removed 2 bases from V and 3 bases from J, with 20 bases in between. CDR1 WSHSY and CDR2 SAAADI come from the germline V gene. CDR3 size: 17 residues. A universal primer site and UMIs were added as TCR cDNA was made by 5'RACE template switching. TCRdb re-called the 5' RACE reads through MiXCR, storing one row per CDR3 protein. Here the sample spans over 45,000 distinct CDR3 sequences, about 6.6% being singletons. The TCR comes from a young man who received the YFV17D yellow fever vaccine. Sequenced here: CD8+ T cells sorted from PBMCs, sampled on the day of the first yellow fever vaccination. The chain couples TRBV10-2 to TRBJ2-7, with a possible D match to TRBD1 (6 bases). As DNA, the CDR3 is TGCGCCAGCAGTGAGACGACCGGGACAAATGGAGGCTACGAGCAGTACTTC. As protein: CASSETTGTNGGYEQYF.